This T cell receptor beta chain was captured by sequencing in a study of cytomegalovirus exposure and HLA in healthy donors. The study, taken as a whole, reports: Presence/absence analyses treated sequencing depth as roughly uniform across donors.

Turning to this clone: Its antigen is unidentified.

It was with 60 Vbeta and 13 Jbeta primers that the PCR ran. TCRdb keeps only in-frame clones here, not all; method: immunoSEQ multiplex PCR. The table includes about 170,000 clones, 85% detected once. V shed 6 bases and J 9 bases; nucleotides not matched to a gene: 12. This CDR3 is 15 amino acids long. Germline-derived CDR1 and CDR2 are SGHTA and FQGNSA. The specimen sequenced was PBMCs. The V gene is TRBV7-2, the J gene TRBJ1-5; 9 bases fit TRBD1. This receptor was obtained from a boy younger than 10 in good health and CMV-seronegative. CDR3 in amino acids: CASRRDREDHRPQHF. In DNA, the CDR3 is TGTGCCAGCAGGCGGGACAGGGAGGATCATCGGCCCCAGCATTTT.